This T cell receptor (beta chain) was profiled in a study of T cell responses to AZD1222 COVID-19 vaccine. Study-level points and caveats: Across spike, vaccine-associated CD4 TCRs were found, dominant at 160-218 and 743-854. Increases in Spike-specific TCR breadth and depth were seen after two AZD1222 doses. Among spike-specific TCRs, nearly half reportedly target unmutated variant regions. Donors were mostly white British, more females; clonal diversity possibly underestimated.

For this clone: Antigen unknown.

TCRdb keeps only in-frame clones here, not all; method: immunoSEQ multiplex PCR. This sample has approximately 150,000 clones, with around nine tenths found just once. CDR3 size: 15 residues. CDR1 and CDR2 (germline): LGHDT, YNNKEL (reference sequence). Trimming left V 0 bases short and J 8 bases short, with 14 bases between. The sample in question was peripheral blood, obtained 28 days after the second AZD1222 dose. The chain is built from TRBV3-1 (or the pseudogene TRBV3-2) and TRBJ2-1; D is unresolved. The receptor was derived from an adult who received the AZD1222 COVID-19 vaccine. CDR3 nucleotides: TGTGCCAGCAGCCAAGATGCTGGCCGTTCGGATGAGCAGTTCTTC. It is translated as CASSQDAGRSDEQFF.